These 11 T cell receptor beta chains share one sample of origin, sequenced in a study of T cells in Graves' hyperthyroidism and ophthalmopathy. RNA transcripts yielded amplified TCR beta CDR3 regions. Initially, a first-round RT-PCR of the TCR CDR3 employed the HTBI primer set. MiXCR was run by TCRdb on the multiplex PCR reads, yielding one entry per CDR3 protein. The sample records some 490,000 distinct CDR3 sequences, roughly 22% being singletons. Specimen: blood. These receptors all stem from a woman in her 70s with Graves' ophthalmopathy.

Points on this clonotype: It is likely a read error, because the conserved phenylalanine at the end of the CDR3 is missing. The chain is built from TRBV5-1 and TRBJ2-7, with D possibly being TRBD2 (5 bases). The germline V gene encodes CDR1 SGHRS and CDR2 YFSETQ. V was pared by 0 bases and J by 1 base, with 14 bases between. The CDR3 totals 16 residues. DNA for the CDR3: TGCGCCAGCAGCTTGGGGCCTAGCCGACCTTCCTACGAGCAGTACCTC. Its translation: CASSLGPSRPSYEQYL.

This clonotype was observed a few times. V and J are TRBV6-5 and TRBJ2-7, with TRBD1 matching over 9 bases. The ends lost 2 bases at V and 0 bases at J; junction bases unmatched: 11. The germline CDR1 and CDR2 sequences are MNHEY and SVGAGI. CDR3 size: 18 residues. The CDR3 here is CASSYEGTGRHNSYEQYF. CDR3 sequence (DNA): TGTGCCAGCAGTTACGAGGGGACAGGGCGCCATAACTCCTACGAGCAGTACTTC.

The chain has TRBV20-1 and TRBJ2-2; D is unresolved. The germline gives CDR1 DFQATT, CDR2 SNEGSKA (reference sequence). V was clipped by 3 bases and J by 5 bases, with 16 bases between them. CDR3 length: 15 amino acids. CDR3 amino acids: CSASGQTQGTGELFF. The CDR3 coding sequence is TGCAGTGCTAGTGGCCAGACCCAAGGAACCGGGGAGCTGTTTTTT.

This clonotype was found a few times. The chain couples TRBV12-3 or TRBV12-4 to TRBJ1-5; the D gene is possibly TRBD1 (6 bases). The V end was cut by 2 bases, the J end by 6 bases, with 17 bases between. This CDR3 is 16 amino acids long. This CDR3 is CASSLSGGGGSQPQHF. The CDR3 DNA sequence: TGTGCCAGCAGTTTATCGGGGGGCGGAGGGAGTCAGCCCCAGCATTTT.

The sample holds many counts of this clonotype. The V gene is TRBV28, the J gene TRBJ2-7; the match to TRBD2 covers 13 bases. CDR3 length: 16 amino acids. CDR1 is MDHEN and CDR2 is SYDVKM in the germline V gene. Trimming removed 5 bases from V and 6 bases from J; junction bases left unmatched: 10. This CDR3 is CASSPRLAGGDVEQYF. For the CDR3, the DNA is TGTGCCAGCAGTCCGCGACTAGCGGGAGGAGATGTCGAGCAGTACTTC.

There are many counts of this clonotype. The genes are TRBV7-9 and TRBJ1-1, with D perhaps matching TRBD1 (5 bases). Germline-derived CDR1 and CDR2 are SEHNR and FQNEAQ (reference sequence). Trimming removed 6 bases at V and 5 bases at J, with 7 bases between. The CDR3 is made up of 11 amino acids. CDR3 bases: TGTGCCAGCAGTTCAGGGACTGAAGCTTTCTTT. As protein: CASSSGTEAFF.

The rearrangement links TRBV10-1 to TRBJ1-1; D is unclear. CDR1 and CDR2 from the germline V gene are WNHNN and SYGVQD (reference sequence). The V end lost 2 bases, the J end lost 6 bases, and 10 bases lay between the germline ends. This CDR3 is built from 13 residues. The CDR3 region is CASSEGSRSEAFF. The CDR3 DNA is TGCGCCAGCAGTGAGGGTTCGCGCTCTGAAGCTTTCTTT.

This clonotype was seen a few times. The rearrangement joins TRBV15 to TRBJ2-7, with 9 bases that match TRBD2. With V trimmed by 1 base and J by 2 bases, 9 bases remained unmatched. Germline V gene sequence: CDR1 LNHNV, CDR2 YYDKDF (reference sequence). This CDR3 comprises 17 residues. The CDR3 here is CATSRAKGLAHPYEQYF. CDR3 nucleotides: TGTGCCACCAGCAGAGCAAAGGGACTAGCCCACCCCTACGAGCAGTACTTC.

This clonotype was observed at least ten times. The V call is TRBV29-1, the J call TRBJ2-5, with D possibly TRBD2 on 5 matching bases. The CDR3 totals 13 residues. Germline-derived CDR1 and CDR2 are SQVTM and ANQGSEA. The V and J ends lost 4 bases and 1 base respectively, with 10 bases between them. Here the CDR3 reads CSVAPSGQETQYF. The DNA of the CDR3 is TGCAGCGTTGCGCCCAGCGGCCAAGAGACCCAGTACTTC. The full variable domain, rest sourced from reference TRBV29-1 and TRBJ2-5, is SAVISQKPSRDICQRGTSLTIQCQVDSQVTMMFWYRQQPGQSLTLIATANQGSEATYESGFVIDKFPISRPNLTFSTLTVSNMSPEDSSIYLCSVAPSGQETQYFGPGTRLLVL.

This chain joins TRBV7-9 and TRBJ2-7; the D is unclear. Germline CDR1 is SEHNR and CDR2 is FQNEAQ (reference sequence). Trimming shortened V by 4 bases and J by 0 bases, and 16 bases separated the two germline ends. The CDR3 is 16 amino acids. DNA for the CDR3: TGTGCCAGCAGCTCCAAATTTGACGGGTCCTCCTACGAGCAGTACTTC. Translating it yields CASSSKFDGSSYEQYF.

The chain employs TRBV7-3 and TRBJ2-3, with 9 bases aligning to TRBD1. J gave up 7 bases and V 5 bases, and 10 bases lay outside the gene matches. The CDR3 sequence is 15 residues long. Germline CDR1 and CDR2: SGHTA and FQGTGA. In nucleotides, the CDR3 is TGTGCCAGCAGCACCGACAGGGGGTGGAGGTATACGCAGTATTTT. Amino acid sequence: CASSTDRGWRYTQYF.